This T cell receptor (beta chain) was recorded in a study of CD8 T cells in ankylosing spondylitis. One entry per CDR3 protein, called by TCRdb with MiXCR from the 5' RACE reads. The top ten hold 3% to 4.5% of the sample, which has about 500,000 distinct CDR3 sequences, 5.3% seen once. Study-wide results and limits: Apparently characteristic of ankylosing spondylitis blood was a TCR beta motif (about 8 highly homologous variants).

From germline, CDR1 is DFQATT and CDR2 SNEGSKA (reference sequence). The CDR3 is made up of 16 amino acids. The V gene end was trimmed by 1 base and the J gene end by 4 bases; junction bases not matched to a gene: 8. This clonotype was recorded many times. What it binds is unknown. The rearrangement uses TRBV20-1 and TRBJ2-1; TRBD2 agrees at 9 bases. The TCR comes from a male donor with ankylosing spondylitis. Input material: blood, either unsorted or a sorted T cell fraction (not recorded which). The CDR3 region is CSARVAGGPRYNEQFF. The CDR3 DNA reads TGCAGTGCTAGAGTGGCGGGAGGGCCTCGGTACAATGAGCAGTTCTTC.